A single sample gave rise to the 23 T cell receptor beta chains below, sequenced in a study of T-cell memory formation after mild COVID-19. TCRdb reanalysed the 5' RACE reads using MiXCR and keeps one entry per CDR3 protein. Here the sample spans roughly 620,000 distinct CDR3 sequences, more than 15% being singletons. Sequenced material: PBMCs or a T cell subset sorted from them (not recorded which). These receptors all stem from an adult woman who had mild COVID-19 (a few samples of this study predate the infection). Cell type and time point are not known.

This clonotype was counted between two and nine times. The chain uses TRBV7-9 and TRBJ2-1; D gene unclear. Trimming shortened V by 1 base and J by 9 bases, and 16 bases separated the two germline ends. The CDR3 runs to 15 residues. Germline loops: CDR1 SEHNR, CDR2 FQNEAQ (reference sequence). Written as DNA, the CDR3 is TGTGCCAGCAGCTTAGTTCTTCCGCCATTCGGTGAGCAGTTCTTC. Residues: CASSLVLPPFGEQFF.

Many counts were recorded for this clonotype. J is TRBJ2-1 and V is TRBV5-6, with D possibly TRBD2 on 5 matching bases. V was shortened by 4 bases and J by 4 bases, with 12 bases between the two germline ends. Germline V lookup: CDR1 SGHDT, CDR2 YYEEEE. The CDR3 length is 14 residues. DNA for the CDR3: TGTGCCAGCAGCCGTTTGACGGGGTACAATGAGCAGTTCTTC. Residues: CASSRLTGYNEQFF. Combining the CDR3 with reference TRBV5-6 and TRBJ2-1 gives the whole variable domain DAGVTQSPTHLIKTRGQQVTLRCSPKSGHDTVSWYQQALGQGPQFIFQYYEEEERQRGNFPDRFSGHQFPNYSSELNVNALLLGDSALYLCASSRLTGYNEQFFGPGTRLTVL.

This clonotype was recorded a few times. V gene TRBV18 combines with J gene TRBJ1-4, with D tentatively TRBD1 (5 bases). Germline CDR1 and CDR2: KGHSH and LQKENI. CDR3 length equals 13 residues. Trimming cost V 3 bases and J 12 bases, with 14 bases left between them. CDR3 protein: CASSPATRGELFF. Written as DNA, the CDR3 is TGTGCCAGCTCACCGGCCACGAGGGGAGAACTGTTTTTT.

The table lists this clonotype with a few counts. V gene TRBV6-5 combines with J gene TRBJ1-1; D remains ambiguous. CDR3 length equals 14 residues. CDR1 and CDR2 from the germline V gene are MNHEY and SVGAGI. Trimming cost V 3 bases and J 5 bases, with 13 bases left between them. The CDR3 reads CASSYRGFGTEAFF. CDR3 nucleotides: TGTGCCAGCAGTTATCGGGGTTTTGGTACTGAAGCTTTCTTT.

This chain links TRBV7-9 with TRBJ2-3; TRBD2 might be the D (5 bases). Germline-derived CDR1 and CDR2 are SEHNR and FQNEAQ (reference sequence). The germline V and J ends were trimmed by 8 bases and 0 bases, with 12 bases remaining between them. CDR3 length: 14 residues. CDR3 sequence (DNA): TGTGCCAGCGGCGGACTTACTAGCACAGATACGCAGTATTTT. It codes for CASGGLTSTDTQYF.

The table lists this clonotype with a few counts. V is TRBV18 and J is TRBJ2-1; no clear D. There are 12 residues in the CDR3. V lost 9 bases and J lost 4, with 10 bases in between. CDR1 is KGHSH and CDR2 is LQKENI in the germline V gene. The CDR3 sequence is CASDQEYNEQFF. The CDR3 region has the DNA TGTGCCAGTGATCAGGAATACAATGAGCAGTTCTTC.

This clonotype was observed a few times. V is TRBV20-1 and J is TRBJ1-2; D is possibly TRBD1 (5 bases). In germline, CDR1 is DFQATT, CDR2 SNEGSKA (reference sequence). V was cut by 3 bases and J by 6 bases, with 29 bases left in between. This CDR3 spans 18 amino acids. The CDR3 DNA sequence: TGCAGTGCTAGTGGACTATTTAAGAAGGGACGCAGTCTCCATGGCTACACCTTC. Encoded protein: CSASGLFKKGRSLHGYTF.

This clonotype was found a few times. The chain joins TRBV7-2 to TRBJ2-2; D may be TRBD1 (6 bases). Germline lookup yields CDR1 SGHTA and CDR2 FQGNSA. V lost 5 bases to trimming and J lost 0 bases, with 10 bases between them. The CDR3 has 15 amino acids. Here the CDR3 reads CASSRTVSNTGELFF. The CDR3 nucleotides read TGTGCCAGCAGCAGGACAGTTTCGAACACCGGGGAGCTGTTTTTT.

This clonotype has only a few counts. The CDR3 is CASSRQVQGETQYF. The CDR3 bases are TGTGCCAGCAGTAGACAGGTCCAAGGGGAGACCCAGTACTTC. The chain links TRBV9 to TRBJ2-5; D perhaps matches TRBD1 (6 bases). The ends were cut back, 5 bases at V and 5 bases at J, with 16 bases in the middle. The V gene's germline CDR1 is SGDLS and CDR2 YYNGEE. The CDR3 is 14 residues long.

CDR3 region: CASSAPQDYNGELFF. CDR3 nucleotide sequence: TGTGCCAGCAGCGCTCCACAAGACTACAACGGGGAGCTGTTTTTT. The rearrangement links TRBV9 to TRBJ2-2, with a possible D match to TRBD2 (5 bases). The germline V gene encodes CDR1 SGDLS and CDR2 YYNGEE. Trimming removed 3 bases from V and 7 bases from J, with 16 bases in between. There are 15 residues in the CDR3.

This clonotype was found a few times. The CDR3 spells CASSQTTGGKYGYTF. The CDR3 bases are TGTGCCAGCAGCCAGACCACAGGGGGCAAGTATGGCTACACCTTC. The V and J genes are TRBV7-9 and TRBJ1-2; 9 bases line up with TRBD1. The CDR3 has 15 residues. The germline V gene has CDR1 SEHNR and CDR2 FQNEAQ (reference sequence). V lost 5 bases, J lost 5 bases, and 9 bases stayed unmatched. The full variable domain, completed using reference TRBV7-9 and TRBJ1-2, is DTGVSQNPRHKITKRGQNVTFRCDPISEHNRLYWYRQTLGQGPEFLTYFQNEAQLEKSRLLSDRFSAERPKGSFSTLEIQRTEQGDSAMYLCASSQTTGGKYGYTFGSGTRLTVV.

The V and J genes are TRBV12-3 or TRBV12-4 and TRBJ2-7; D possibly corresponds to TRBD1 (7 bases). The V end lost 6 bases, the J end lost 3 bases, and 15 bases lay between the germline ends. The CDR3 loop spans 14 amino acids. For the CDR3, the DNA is TGTGCCAGCAGCTGGGCAGGGGGAGGCTACGAGCAGTACTTC. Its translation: CASSWAGGGYEQYF.

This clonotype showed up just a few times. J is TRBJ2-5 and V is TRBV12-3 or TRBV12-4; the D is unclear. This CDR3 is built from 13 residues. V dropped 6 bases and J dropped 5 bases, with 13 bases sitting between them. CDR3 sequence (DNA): TGTGCCAGCAGGCCCGATGGGTGGGAGACCCAGTACTTC. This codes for CASRPDGWETQYF.

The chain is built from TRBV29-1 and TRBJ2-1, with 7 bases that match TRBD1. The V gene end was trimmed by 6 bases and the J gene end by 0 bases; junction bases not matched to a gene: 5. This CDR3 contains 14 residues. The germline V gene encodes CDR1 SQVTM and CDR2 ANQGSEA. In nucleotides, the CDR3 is TGCAGCGTAATGGACAGGTCCTCCTACAATGAGCAGTTCTTC. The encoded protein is CSVMDRSSYNEQFF.

CDR3 loop: CASSLGDGLAGFF. CDR3 in DNA: TGTGCCAGCAGCTTAGGGGATGGACTAGCGGGGTTCTTC. V and J are TRBV7-9 and TRBJ2-1; 11 bases align to TRBD2. The CDR3 runs 13 residues. CDR1 is SEHNR, CDR2 FQNEAQ, per germline (reference sequence). Trimming removed 1 base from V and 15 bases from J; junction bases left unmatched: 5.

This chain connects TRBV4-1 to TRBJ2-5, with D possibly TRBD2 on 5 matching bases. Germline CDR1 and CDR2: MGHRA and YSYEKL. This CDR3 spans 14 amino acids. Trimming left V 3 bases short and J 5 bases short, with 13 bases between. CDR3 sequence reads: CASSQEDGWETQYF. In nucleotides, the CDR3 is TGCGCCAGCAGCCAGGAGGACGGTTGGGAGACCCAGTACTTC.

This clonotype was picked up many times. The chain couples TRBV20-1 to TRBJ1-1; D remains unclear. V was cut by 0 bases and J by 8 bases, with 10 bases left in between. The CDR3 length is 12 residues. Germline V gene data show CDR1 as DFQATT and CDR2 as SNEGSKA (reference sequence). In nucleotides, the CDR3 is TGCAGTGCTAGAGATCGAGGATTCGAAGCTTTCTTT. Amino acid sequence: CSARDRGFEAFF.

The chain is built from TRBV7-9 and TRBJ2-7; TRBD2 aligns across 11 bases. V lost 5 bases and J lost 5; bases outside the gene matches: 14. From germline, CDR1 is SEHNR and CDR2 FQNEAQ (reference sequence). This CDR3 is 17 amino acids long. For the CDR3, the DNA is TGTGCCAGCAGCCGCACGTGGGGTAGCGGGGGGGCCGACGAGCAGTACTTC. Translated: CASSRTWGSGGADEQYF.

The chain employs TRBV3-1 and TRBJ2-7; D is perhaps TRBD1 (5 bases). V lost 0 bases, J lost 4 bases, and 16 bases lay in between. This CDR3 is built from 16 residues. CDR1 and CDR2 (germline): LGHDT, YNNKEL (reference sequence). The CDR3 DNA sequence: TGTGCCAGCAGCCAAGAGGTCGCGGCAGGGTGGTACGAGCAGTACTTC. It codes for CASSQEVAAGWYEQYF.

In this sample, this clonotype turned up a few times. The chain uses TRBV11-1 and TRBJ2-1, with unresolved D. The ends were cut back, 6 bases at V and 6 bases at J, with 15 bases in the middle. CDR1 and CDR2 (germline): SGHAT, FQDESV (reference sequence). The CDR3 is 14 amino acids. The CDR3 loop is CASRKAPGSNEQFF. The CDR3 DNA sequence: TGTGCCAGCAGGAAGGCCCCCGGTAGCAATGAGCAGTTCTTC.

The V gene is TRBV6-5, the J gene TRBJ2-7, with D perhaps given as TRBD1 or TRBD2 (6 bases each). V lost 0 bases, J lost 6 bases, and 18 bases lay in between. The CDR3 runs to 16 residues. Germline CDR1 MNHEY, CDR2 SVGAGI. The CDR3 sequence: CASSYSPGMGGGEQYF. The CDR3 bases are TGTGCCAGCAGTTACTCCCCGGGGATGGGGGGCGGCGAGCAGTACTTC.

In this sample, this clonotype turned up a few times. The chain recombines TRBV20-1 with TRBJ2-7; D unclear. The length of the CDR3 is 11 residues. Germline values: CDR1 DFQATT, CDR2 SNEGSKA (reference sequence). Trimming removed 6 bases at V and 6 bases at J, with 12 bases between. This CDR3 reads CSASRGFEQYF. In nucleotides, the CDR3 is TGCAGTGCCTCCCGCGGTTTCGAGCAGTACTTC.

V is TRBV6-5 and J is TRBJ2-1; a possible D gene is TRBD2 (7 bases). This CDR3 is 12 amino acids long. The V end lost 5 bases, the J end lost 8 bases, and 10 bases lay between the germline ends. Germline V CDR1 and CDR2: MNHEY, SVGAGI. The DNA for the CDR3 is TGTGCCAGCAGTCGGGGGGCGTATGAGCAGTTCTTC. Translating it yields CASSRGAYEQFF.